The 26 T cell receptor beta chains below were found in one sample sequenced in a study of blood T cells in healthy people across ages (dated by TCRdb to 2013 to 2016). Library prep was done by 5' RACE. Sequencer: Illumina HiSeq 2500. A second PCR of about 6 to 11 cycles was performed with a sample-barcoded 5' primer and a J-beta primer mix. In TCRdb, the public reads were trimmed at Q25 with fastp and aligned with MiXCR, with productive beta chains retained. Under each unique CDR3 protein, matching rows form one entry showing the most common genes and DNA. The sample contains 550,000 to 750,000 distinct CDR3 sequences, 20% to 25% of them found a single time. Approximately 3.7% of the sample goes to the ten largest clones. The sequenced sample consisted of blood. These receptors came from a man aged 70 or older in good health.

This chain joins TRBV12-3 or TRBV12-4 and TRBJ2-7, with TRBD1 matching over 7 bases. The length of the CDR3 is 14 residues. J lost 5 bases, V lost 7 bases, and 11 bases had no gene match. The CDR3 DNA sequence: TGTGCCAGCAACCGCGCTCGAGGGGGCCACGAGCAGTACTTC. Protein sequence: CASNRARGGHEQYF.

Remarks on this clonotype: A read error may account for a junction end that differs from germline. V and J are TRBV29-1 and TRBJ2-3; D gene unclear. Germline V gene sequence: CDR1 SQVTM, CDR2 ANQGSEA. This CDR3 is built from 12 residues. This CDR3 reads CIVEELTDTQYF. The CDR3 region has the DNA TGCATCGTTGAGGAGCTGACAGATACGCAGTATTTT.

The chain joins TRBV20-1 to TRBJ2-7; TRBD1 aligns across 8 bases. Per the germline V gene, CDR1 is DFQATT and CDR2 is SNEGSKA (reference sequence). CDR3 length: 14 amino acids. Trimming removed 3 bases from V and 6 bases from J; junction bases left unmatched: 10. The CDR3 DNA sequence: TGCAGTGCTAGTAGGGCACAGGGGGTGGGCGAGCAGTACTTC. It translates to CSASRAQGVGEQYF.

The J gene is TRBJ2-2, the V gene TRBV12-3 or TRBV12-4, with D perhaps matching TRBD2 (6 bases). The CDR3 runs to 13 residues. V gave up 8 bases and J gave up 1 base, with 8 bases separating them. CDR3 sequence reads: CASGAGNTGELFF. DNA of the CDR3: TGTGCCAGCGGAGCGGGGAACACCGGGGAGCTGTTTTTT.

About this clonotype: Mismatch with germline at one junction end may stem from a read error. The chain couples TRBV20-1 to TRBJ2-5; maybe TRBD2 (5 bases). This CDR3 has 12 amino acids. Per germline, CDR1 DFQATT and CDR2 SNEGSKA (reference sequence). The CDR3 DNA reads as TGCAGTACTAGGGCCTTACAAGAGACCCAGTACTTC. Translating it yields CSTRALQETQYF.

This chain links TRBV24-1 with TRBJ2-5; TRBD2 agrees at 11 bases. The tail of the sequence fits TRBJ2-7 better, so the J call may be wrong. From germline, CDR1 is KGHDR and CDR2 SFDVKD. The CDR3 length is 17 residues. The CDR3 loop reads CATSDASSGRSSYEQYF. CDR3 nucleotide sequence: TGTGCCACCAGTGATGCCTCTAGCGGGAGGAGCTCCTACGAGCAGTACTTC.

V and J are TRBV28 and TRBJ1-1; D gene unclear. Trimming stripped 3 bases from V and 5 bases from J, with 10 bases between. Germline-derived CDR1 and CDR2 are MDHEN and SYDVKM. The CDR3 contains 13 residues. This chain's CDR3 is CASSLPVKTEAFF. The CDR3 coding sequence is TGTGCCAGCAGTTTGCCTGTTAAGACTGAAGCTTTCTTT. The variable domain in full, completed from reference TRBV28 and TRBJ1-1, reads DVKVTQSSRYLVKRTGEKVFLECVQDMDHENMFWYRQDPGLGLRLIYFSYDVKMKEKGDIPEGYSVSREKKERFSLILESASTNQTSMYLCASSLPVKTEAFFGQGTRLTVV.

The chain joins TRBV10-3 to TRBJ2-7; the match to TRBD2 covers 9 bases. The CDR3 has 16 amino acids. V lost 3 bases, J lost 5 bases, and 11 bases stayed unmatched. Germline V gene sequence: CDR1 ENHRY, CDR2 SYGVKD. The CDR3 sequence: CAISDRVAGEENEQYF. The CDR3 DNA reads as TGTGCCATCAGTGATAGGGTAGCGGGAGAAGAGAACGAGCAGTACTTC.

This sequence joins TRBV20-1 and TRBJ2-3; 7 nucleotides match TRBD2. The length of the CDR3 is 14 residues. V shed 1 base, J shed 6 bases, and the junction held 7 bases outside the gene matches. From germline, CDR1 is DFQATT and CDR2 SNEGSKA (reference sequence). Here the CDR3 reads CSARVMAGADTQYF. The CDR3 DNA follows: TGCAGTGCTAGAGTAATGGCGGGAGCGGATACGCAGTATTTT.

The V and J genes are TRBV10-3 and TRBJ1-1; D gene unclear. Trimming took off 0 bases at V and 4 bases at J, with 9 bases between the two ends. The CDR3 contains 14 residues. The germline CDR1 and CDR2 sequences are ENHRY and SYGVKD. Written as DNA, the CDR3 is TGTGCCATCAGTGAGTCGAGAGGTACCACTGAAGCTTTCTTT. The encoded protein is CAISESRGTTEAFF.

At least ten counts were recorded for this clonotype. V gene TRBV9 combines with J gene TRBJ1-3; 8 bases agree with TRBD1. Germline V gene lookup returns CDR1 SGDLS and CDR2 YYNGEE. The CDR3 consists of 16 residues. V was clipped by 4 bases and J by 0 bases; unmatched bases: 6. The CDR3 DNA is TGTGCCAGCAGCTCGGAGGGACAGGTCTCTGGAAACACCATATATTTT. Amino acids: CASSSEGQVSGNTIYF.

The V and J genes are TRBV20-1 and TRBJ2-6; 9 bases are shared with TRBD2. V lost 1 base, J lost 2 bases, and 3 bases stayed unmatched. Germline V gives CDR1 DFQATT, CDR2 SNEGSKA (reference sequence). The CDR3 consists of 16 residues. CDR3 DNA: TGCAGTGCTAGAGTAGCGGGAGAGGCTGGGGCCAACGTCCTGACTTTC. Its translation is CSARVAGEAGANVLTF.

This chain joins TRBV6-2 or TRBV6-3 and TRBJ2-3; D gene ambiguous. The ends were cut back, 6 bases at V and 10 bases at J, with 14 bases in the middle. Germline CDR1 MNHEY, CDR2 SVGEGT. This CDR3 spans 12 amino acids. CDR3 DNA: TGTGCCAGCAGGACCCCCAAAGGCGCGCAGTATTTT. It translates to CASRTPKGAQYF.

This clonotype was counted only a few times. This chain uses TRBV10-3 with TRBJ2-5, with TRBD2 identical over 11 bases. V dropped 3 bases and J dropped 5; count of bases not matched to a gene: 2. CDR1 is ENHRY, CDR2 SYGVKD, per germline. The CDR3 is 14 residues long. CDR3 bases: TGTGCCATCAGTGAAGTAGCGGGAGGGGAGACCCAGTACTTC. This sequence encodes CAISEVAGGETQYF.

V and J are TRBV5-1 and TRBJ1-2; TRBD1 matches 7 bases. Losses at the gene ends were 4 bases for V and 6 bases for J; bases not matched to a gene: 15. CDR3 length equals 16 residues. Germline CDR1 SGHRS, CDR2 YFSETQ. CDR3 protein: CASSPGNTGVADGYTF. CDR3 sequence (DNA): TGCGCCAGCAGCCCCGGAAACACAGGGGTGGCAGATGGCTACACCTTC. Based on the CDR3 plus reference TRBV5-1 and TRBJ1-2, the full variable domain is KAGVTQTPRYLIKTRGQQVTLSCSPISGHRSVSWYQQTPGQGLQFLFEYFSETQRNKGNFPGRFSGRQFSNSRSEMNVSTLELGDSALYLCASSPGNTGVADGYTFGSGTRLTVV.

The V and J genes are TRBV25-1 and TRBJ2-7, with TRBD2 identical over 7 bases. V lost 4 bases to trimming and J lost 9 bases; unmatched junction nucleotides: 3. Germline V gene sequence: CDR1 MGHDK, CDR2 SYGVNS. The CDR3 runs to 11 residues. In DNA, the CDR3 is TGTGCCAGCAGTGTGGGGAGGGTGCAGTACTTC. The encoded protein is CASSVGRVQYF.

This clonotype was observed a handful of times. The rearrangement joins TRBV2 to TRBJ2-5; D uncertain. CDR3 length equals 15 residues. The germline V and J ends were trimmed by 4 bases and 1 base, with 13 bases remaining between them. The germline V gene encodes CDR1 SNHLY and CDR2 FYNNEI. CDR3: CASSAELGLQETQYF. CDR3 in DNA: TGTGCCAGCAGTGCGGAGCTGGGCCTCCAAGAGACCCAGTACTTC.

The chain uses TRBV12-3 or TRBV12-4 and TRBJ2-7, with 7 bases that match TRBD1. V was clipped by 5 bases and J by 9 bases; unmatched bases: 10. The CDR3 has 13 amino acids. The DNA of the CDR3 is TGTGCCAGCAGTCTAGGGACAGCACTTGGGCAGTACTTC. This codes for CASSLGTALGQYF.

Of note for this clonotype: A much larger clone lies a single base off, so this may be a read error. The gene calls are TRBV9 and TRBJ2-5; D is ambiguous. The V gene's germline CDR1 is SGDLS and CDR2 YYNGEE. Trimming cost V 1 base and J 0 bases, with 13 bases left between them. The CDR3 contains 16 residues. Here the CDR3 reads CASSVSAVEYQETQYF. CDR3 sequence (DNA): TGTGCCAGCAGCGTATCTGCGGTGGAATACCAAGAGACCCAGTACTTC.

Worth noting for this clonotype: A clone one base away is much larger, so this may be a read error. J is TRBJ1-2 and V is TRBV3-1, with 8 nucleotides matching TRBD1. The germline V gene has CDR1 LGHDT and CDR2 YNNKEL (reference sequence). The CDR3 spans 14 residues. The J segment lost 4 bases and the V segment lost 8 bases, leaving 9 bases of the junction unmatched. The CDR3 protein is CASGYGTGLYGYTF. The CDR3 coding sequence is TGTGCCAGCGGCTACGGGACAGGACTCTATGGCTACACCTTC.

The CDR3 loop reads CASSQTSGSPRETQYF. CDR3 sequence (DNA): TGTGCCAGCAGTCAAACTAGCGGGAGCCCTCGGGAGACCCAGTACTTC. The chain is built from TRBV6-1 and TRBJ2-5, with 11 bases lining up with TRBD2. The CDR3 is 16 residues long. V lost 5 bases to trimming and J lost 5 bases; unmatched junction nucleotides: 10. The germline CDR1 and CDR2 sequences are MNHNS and SASEGT.

This clonotype has just one count. The chain uses TRBV5-1 and TRBJ2-3, with D perhaps matching TRBD1 or TRBD2 (5 bases each). This CDR3 has 16 residues. V lost 3 bases to trimming and J lost 3 bases, with 17 bases between them. Germline lookup yields CDR1 SGHRS and CDR2 YFSETQ. The CDR3 nucleotides read TGCGCCAGCAGCTGGCAGGGTGGTGGGAGTACAGATACGCAGTATTTT. As protein: CASSWQGGGSTDTQYF.

This sequence joins TRBV7-8 and TRBJ2-5; weak D call: TRBD1 (6 bases). This CDR3 comprises 15 residues. Germline values: CDR1 SGHVS, CDR2 FQNEAQ. Trimming shortened V by 5 bases and J by 3 bases, and 16 bases separated the two germline ends. The CDR3 DNA follows: TGTGCCAGCAGCGGACAGAGGGTAGTGGAAGAGACCCAGTACTTC. This codes for CASSGQRVVEETQYF.

The J gene is TRBJ2-2, the V gene TRBV6-2 or TRBV6-3; D not resolved. V was pared by 4 bases and J by 6 bases, with 9 bases between. This CDR3 contains 13 residues. Germline V gene lookup returns CDR1 MNHEY and CDR2 SVGEGT. CDR3 in amino acids: CASSLISAGELFF. Here the CDR3 DNA reads TGTGCCAGCAGTTTGATAAGTGCCGGGGAGCTGTTTTTT.

This sequence joins TRBV29-1 and TRBJ2-5; D remains ambiguous. The CDR3 is made up of 11 amino acids. Trimming removed 3 bases at V and 4 bases at J, with 6 bases between. Germline CDR1 and CDR2: SQVTM and ANQGSEA. This CDR3 is CSVEVLETQYF. CDR3 bases: TGCAGCGTTGAGGTGCTAGAGACCCAGTACTTC.

The gene calls are TRBV7-2 and TRBJ1-1; no reliable D call. CDR3 size: 14 residues. Per the germline V gene, CDR1 is SGHTA and CDR2 is FQGNSA. V was pared by 0 bases and J by 5 bases, with 10 bases between. The CDR3 nucleotides are TGTGCCAGCAGCTTAGCTGGGGTTGGGACTGAAGCTTTCTTT. This sequence encodes CASSLAGVGTEAFF.